These T cell receptor beta chains were read from a single sample in a study of cytomegalovirus exposure and HLA in healthy donors. This table comes from immunoSEQ multiplex PCR, and its TCRdb copy is limited to in-frame clones, with some not included. The data show over 75,000 clones, with approximately 84% seen just once and 2.4% held by the top ten. The sample was PBMCs. These receptors originate from a woman between 45 and 60 years old in good health and CMV-seronegative. Each CDR3 is given with its conserved first and last residue. The D gene is left open where the match is weak. Clone size is not always given. Where it is, it says once, few, many or a class for expanded clones.

d_gene: .; abundance: .; v_gene: TRBV28; j_gene: TRBJ2-7; CDR3aa: CASSLGTSTYEQYF; CDR3nt: TGTGCCAGCAGTTTGGGGACTTCAACCTACGAGCAGTACTTC
d_gene: .; abundance: .; v_gene: TRBV5-1; j_gene: TRBJ2-3; CDR3aa: CASSPSHTDTQYF; CDR3nt: TGCGCCAGCAGCCCTAGTCACACAGATACGCAGTATTTT
d_gene: .; abundance: .; v_gene: TRBV2; j_gene: TRBJ1-5; CDR3aa: CASSDHSRNQPQHF; CDR3nt: TGTGCCAGCAGTGATCACAGTCGCAATCAGCCCCAGCATTTT
d_gene: .; abundance: .; v_gene: TRBV4-3; j_gene: TRBJ1-2; CDR3aa: CASSPRESYGYTF; CDR3nt: TGCGCCAGCAGCCCTCGGGAGAGCTATGGCTACACCTTC
d_gene: .; abundance: .; v_gene: TRBV6-1; j_gene: TRBJ1-4; CDR3aa: CASSDCPSLLVDNEKLFF; CDR3nt: TGTGCCAGCAGTGACTGTCCAAGTCTCCTAGTCGACAATGAAAAACTGTTTTTT
d_gene: TRBD1; abundance: .; v_gene: TRBV19; j_gene: TRBJ1-5; CDR3aa: CASMTGGSNQPQHF; CDR3nt: TGTGCCAGTATGACAGGGGGAAGCAATCAGCCCCAGCATTTT
d_gene: TRBD1; abundance: .; v_gene: TRBV6-6; j_gene: TRBJ2-7; CDR3aa: CASRAGTGGNEQYF; CDR3nt: TGTGCCAGCAGAGCCGGGACAGGGGGAAACGAGCAGTACTTC
d_gene: TRBD1; abundance: once; v_gene: TRBV19; j_gene: TRBJ1-6; CDR3aa: CASSGQASVGFGLPLHF; CDR3nt: TGTGCCAGTAGTGGACAGGCCTCGGTAGGCTTCGGTTTACCCCTCCACTTT
d_gene: .; abundance: few; v_gene: TRBV6-1; j_gene: TRBJ1-4; CDR3aa: CASRKQGNREKLFF; CDR3nt: TGTGCCAGCAGGAAACAGGGAAATCGGGAAAAACTGTTTTTT
d_gene: TRBD2; abundance: .; v_gene: TRBV10-3; j_gene: TRBJ2-1; CDR3aa: CATGGAGGSYNEQFF; CDR3nt: TGTGCCACCGGAGGAGCGGGGGGCTCCTACAATGAGCAGTTCTTC
d_gene: TRBD1; abundance: .; v_gene: TRBV5-1; j_gene: TRBJ2-1; CDR3aa: CASSLGDRVHYNEQFF; CDR3nt: TGCGCCAGCAGCTTGGGGGACAGGGTTCACTACAATGAGCAGTTCTTC
d_gene: TRBD2; abundance: .; v_gene: TRBV7-8; j_gene: TRBJ2-1; CDR3aa: CASTIPGRGVPYNEQFF; CDR3nt: TGTGCCAGCACCATACCGGGGCGGGGGGTTCCCTACAATGAGCAGTTCTTC
d_gene: .; abundance: .; v_gene: TRBV28; j_gene: TRBJ2-1; CDR3aa: CASSTASVSSYNEQFF; CDR3nt: TGTGCCAGCAGTACTGCTAGCGTTAGCTCCTACAATGAGCAGTTCTTC
d_gene: .; abundance: .; v_gene: TRBV6-6; j_gene: TRBJ1-2; CDR3aa: CASSRRGGLPNYGYTF; CDR3nt: TGTGCCAGCAGTCGAAGGGGGGGCCTCCCTAACTATGGCTACACCTTC
d_gene: .; abundance: .; v_gene: TRBV2; j_gene: TRBJ1-1; CDR3aa: CASRGTGGTEAFF; CDR3nt: TGTGCCAGCCGAGGGACTGGCGGGACTGAAGCTTTCTTT
d_gene: .; abundance: .; v_gene: TRBV19; j_gene: TRBJ2-7; CDR3aa: CASTQFISYEQYF; CDR3nt: TGTGCCAGTACCCAGTTTATCTCCTACGAGCAGTACTTC
d_gene: TRBD2; abundance: few; v_gene: TRBV18; j_gene: TRBJ2-3; CDR3aa: CASSQGTSGADDTQYF; CDR3nt: TGTGCCAGCTCACAAGGGACTAGCGGGGCCGACGATACGCAGTATTTT
d_gene: TRBD1; abundance: .; v_gene: TRBV9; j_gene: TRBJ1-2; CDR3aa: CASSPDRPDYGYTF; CDR3nt: TGTGCCAGCAGCCCGGACAGGCCCGACTATGGCTACACCTTC
d_gene: TRBD1; abundance: .; v_gene: TRBV27; j_gene: TRBJ1-2; CDR3aa: CASSSPGTGRYGYTF; CDR3nt: TGTGCCAGCAGTTCCCCCGGGACAGGGCGCTATGGCTACACCTTC
d_gene: .; abundance: .; v_gene: TRBV28; j_gene: TRBJ2-5; CDR3aa: CASRSSRDYRGETQYF; CDR3nt: TGTGCCAGCAGAAGTTCCCGGGATTACAGAGGGGAGACCCAGTACTTC
d_gene: .; abundance: .; v_gene: TRBV6-4; j_gene: TRBJ2-1; CDR3aa: CASSEGAGLTYNEQFF; CDR3nt: TGTGCCAGCAGTGAGGGCGCCGGATTAACCTACAATGAGCAGTTCTTC
d_gene: .; abundance: .; v_gene: TRBV25-1; j_gene: TRBJ2-1; CDR3aa: CASSRQGQGSYNEQFF; CDR3nt: TGTGCCAGCAGTCGGCAGGGCCAAGGCTCCTACAATGAGCAGTTCTTC
d_gene: TRBD2; abundance: .; v_gene: TRBV27; j_gene: TRBJ2-7; CDR3aa: CASSPGGEYEQYF; CDR3nt: TGTGCCAGCAGTCCCGGGGGGGAGTACGAGCAGTACTTC
d_gene: TRBD2; abundance: .; v_gene: TRBV5-6; j_gene: TRBJ2-5; CDR3aa: CASSLSGGQETQYF; CDR3nt: TGTGCCAGCAGCTTAAGCGGGGGCCAAGAGACCCAGTACTTC
d_gene: .; abundance: .; v_gene: TRBV29-1; j_gene: TRBJ2-3; CDR3aa: CSVDSAYTDTQYF; CDR3nt: TGCAGCGTTGATAGCGCATACACAGATACGCAGTATTTT
d_gene: .; abundance: few; v_gene: TRBV10-2; j_gene: TRBJ1-2; CDR3aa: CASSDVLPPLGYTF; CDR3nt: TGCGCCAGCAGTGACGTCCTCCCCCCACTAGGCTACACCTTC
d_gene: TRBD1; abundance: .; v_gene: TRBV2; j_gene: TRBJ2-7; CDR3aa: CASRGDRLREQYF; CDR3nt: TGTGCCAGCAGGGGGGACAGACTACGTGAGCAGTACTTC
d_gene: .; abundance: .; v_gene: TRBV9; j_gene: TRBJ2-1; CDR3aa: CASSVELTPGEQFF; CDR3nt: TGTGCCAGCAGCGTAGAACTAACGCCCGGGGAGCAGTTCTTC
d_gene: .; abundance: .; v_gene: TRBV5-1; j_gene: TRBJ2-5; CDR3aa: CASSLAGQQETQYF; CDR3nt: TGCGCCAGCAGCTTGGCCGGACAACAAGAGACCCAGTACTTC
d_gene: .; abundance: .; v_gene: TRBV5-1; j_gene: TRBJ1-1; CDR3aa: CASSDPGPVNTEAFF; CDR3nt: TGCGCCAGCAGCGACCCAGGGCCAGTGAACACTGAAGCTTTCTTT
d_gene: TRBD1; abundance: .; v_gene: TRBV9; j_gene: TRBJ1-1; CDR3aa: CASSYGTGNTEAFF; CDR3nt: TGTGCCAGCAGCTACGGGACAGGGAACACTGAAGCTTTCTTT
d_gene: TRBD1; abundance: .; v_gene: TRBV7-9; j_gene: TRBJ1-4; CDR3aa: CASSSNAGQGSTNEKLFF; CDR3nt: TGTGCCAGCAGCTCAAACGCGGGACAGGGTTCGACTAATGAAAAACTGTTTTTT
d_gene: TRBD1; abundance: .; v_gene: TRBV7-9; j_gene: TRBJ1-5; CDR3aa: CASSWGQDSNQPQHF; CDR3nt: TGTGCCAGCAGCTGGGGACAGGATAGCAATCAGCCCCAGCATTTT
d_gene: TRBD1; abundance: .; v_gene: TRBV7-8; j_gene: TRBJ1-5; CDR3aa: CASSPPGTGEQQPQHF; CDR3nt: TGTGCCAGCAGTCCGCCCGGGACAGGGGAGCAGCAGCCCCAGCATTTT
d_gene: .; abundance: once; v_gene: TRBV7-8; j_gene: TRBJ1-1; CDR3aa: CASSPFVALNTEAFF; CDR3nt: TGTGCCAGCAGCCCCTTCGTCGCGCTGAACACTGAAGCTTTCTTT
d_gene: TRBD2; abundance: .; v_gene: TRBV30; j_gene: TRBJ2-1; CDR3aa: CAWSVGGLAGLFF; CDR3nt: TGTGCCTGGAGTGTAGGGGGGCTAGCGGGCCTATTCTTC
d_gene: .; abundance: .; v_gene: TRBV28; j_gene: TRBJ2-1; CDR3aa: CASMVPGTVYNEQFF; CDR3nt: TGTGCCAGCATGGTACCGGGGACTGTCTACAATGAGCAGTTCTTC
d_gene: TRBD1; abundance: .; v_gene: TRBV10-2; j_gene: TRBJ2-2; CDR3aa: CASSESGGTGGNTGELFF; CDR3nt: TGCGCCAGCAGTGAGTCGGGGGGGACAGGGGGCAACACCGGGGAGCTGTTTTTT
d_gene: .; abundance: .; v_gene: TRBV6-1; j_gene: TRBJ2-2; CDR3aa: CASTTAGTGELFF; CDR3nt: TGTGCCAGCACAACCGCGGGGACCGGGGAGCTGTTTTTT
d_gene: TRBD1; abundance: .; v_gene: TRBV29-1; j_gene: TRBJ1-1; CDR3aa: CSVRGQGALDTEAFF; CDR3nt: TGCAGCGTTAGGGGGCAGGGGGCGCTGGACACTGAAGCTTTCTTT
d_gene: TRBD1; abundance: .; v_gene: TRBV9; j_gene: TRBJ2-1; CDR3aa: CASSTYVEGAHNEQFF; CDR3nt: TGTGCCAGCAGCACCTACGTTGAGGGGGCCCATAATGAGCAGTTCTTC
d_gene: .; abundance: .; v_gene: TRBV30; j_gene: TRBJ2-4; CDR3aa: CAWSVGVGKNIQYF; CDR3nt: TGTGCCTGGAGTGTAGGAGTGGGCAAAAACATTCAGTACTTC
d_gene: TRBD1; abundance: .; v_gene: TRBV2; j_gene: TRBJ1-4; CDR3aa: CASIPTGGRGEKLFF; CDR3nt: TGTGCCAGCATTCCAACAGGGGGCCGGGGTGAAAAACTGTTTTTT
d_gene: TRBD2; abundance: .; v_gene: TRBV7-9; j_gene: TRBJ2-2; CDR3aa: CASSLAPSLAGRTGELFF; CDR3nt: TGTGCCAGCAGCCTAGCCCCCTCACTAGCGGGGCGGACCGGGGAGCTGTTTTTT
d_gene: TRBD2; abundance: .; v_gene: TRBV7-3; j_gene: TRBJ2-1; CDR3aa: CASSLLSGTTYNEQFF; CDR3nt: TGTGCCAGCAGCTTACTGAGCGGGACTACCTACAATGAGCAGTTCTTC
d_gene: .; abundance: .; v_gene: TRBV7-6; j_gene: TRBJ1-1; CDR3aa: CASREIVNTEAFF; CDR3nt: TGTGCCAGCAGGGAGATTGTGAACACTGAAGCTTTCTTT
d_gene: TRBD2; abundance: .; v_gene: TRBV5-4; j_gene: TRBJ2-2; CDR3aa: CASSQTGGGHTGELFF; CDR3nt: TGTGCCAGCAGCCAGACGGGGGGAGGACACACCGGGGAGCTGTTTTTT
d_gene: TRBD1; abundance: .; v_gene: TRBV11-2; j_gene: TRBJ1-3; CDR3aa: CASSLEGQVANTIYF; CDR3nt: TGTGCCAGCAGCTTAGAGGGACAGGTTGCGAACACCATATATTTT
d_gene: TRBD2; abundance: once; v_gene: TRBV7-9; j_gene: TRBJ2-1; CDR3aa: CASSPSGSSYNEQFF; CDR3nt: TGTGCCAGCAGCCCTAGCGGGAGCTCCTACAATGAGCAGTTCTTC
d_gene: TRBD2; abundance: .; v_gene: TRBV7-8; j_gene: TRBJ2-3; CDR3aa: CASSPGLAGGDTQYF; CDR3nt: TGTGCCAGCAGCCCCGGACTAGCGGGAGGAGATACGCAGTATTTT
d_gene: TRBD2; abundance: .; v_gene: TRBV19; j_gene: TRBJ2-2; CDR3aa: CASSTAASGPTGELFF; CDR3nt: TGTGCCAGTAGTACTGCGGCTAGCGGACCGACCGGGGAGCTGTTTTTT
d_gene: .; abundance: .; v_gene: TRBV5-6; j_gene: TRBJ2-1; CDR3aa: CASSLWASSYNEQFF; CDR3nt: TGTGCCAGCAGCTTGTGGGCGAGCTCCTACAATGAGCAGTTCTTC
d_gene: TRBD2; abundance: .; v_gene: TRBV27; j_gene: TRBJ2-7; CDR3aa: CASSPRGGGRYEQYF; CDR3nt: TGTGCCAGCAGCCCCCGGGGGGGAGGGCGCTACGAGCAGTACTTC
d_gene: TRBD1; abundance: .; v_gene: TRBV29-1; j_gene: TRBJ1-1; CDR3aa: CSVGDRGQRAFF; CDR3nt: TGCAGCGTTGGTGACAGGGGGCAACGGGCTTTCTTT